The sequence of this T cell receptor (beta chain) was determined in a study of T cell responses to AZD1222 COVID-19 vaccine. Notes on the study in general: Unmutated variant regions are reportedly the target of nearly half of TCRs that are spike-specific. Spike-specific TCR breadth and depth went up after people got two AZD1222 doses.

This CDR3 spans 16 amino acids. Germline V gene data show CDR1 as MNHEY and CDR2 as SVGEGT. V was pared by 3 bases and J by 1 base, with 13 bases between. The protocol was immunoSEQ multiplex PCR, while the TCRdb copy is restricted to in-frame clones and leaves out a portion. The sample shows 200,000 or so clones, approximately 94% of them seen only once. To note about this clone: The antigen is undetermined.

Combined were second doses at about 4 or about 12 weeks. This chain uses TRBV6-2 or TRBV6-3 with TRBJ1-3, with D tentatively TRBD1 (5 bases). The receptor was isolated from an adult who received the AZD1222 COVID-19 vaccine. The specimen comprised peripheral blood, sampled 28 days after the second AZD1222 dose. This chain's CDR3 is CASSYRQDMSGNTIYF. CDR3 bases: TGTGCCAGCAGTTATCGGCAGGACATGTCTGGAAACACCATATATTTT.